This T cell receptor beta chain is drawn from a study of CD4+ T cells in melanoma (dated by TCRdb to between 2022 and 2023). Study-level background: Neoantigen-specific CD4+ T cells in human melanoma were what the study investigated. Broader findings and caveats from the paper: Neoantigen-specific CD4+ T cells were reported to be correlated with the function of CD8+ T cells, macrophages and B cells. Diverse differentiation states were reported to be shown by neoantigen-specific CD4+ T cells in melanoma.

The library was generated by the immunoSEQ multiplex PCR assay. TCRdb retrieved this table from immuneACCESS and kept in-frame rearrangements only. Not all clones are present; in checked studies, unresolved V genes account for under half, and no reason is known for the remainder. A total of over 15,000 clones appear in this sample, about 80% of them only once. About 5% of the sample goes to the ten largest clones. Comments on this clone: The antigen this receptor binds is unknown. No much larger clone is present one base from it, and per-base qualities are unavailable.

Patients with melanoma were used as donors. What was sequenced was cells from a culture (not recorded whether cultured in vitro). The origin of this receptor is a human donor with melanoma.

The bases are TGCGCCAGCAGCCCTAATGACAGGAGATCGGGAAACACCATATATTTT. It specifies CASSPNDRRSGNTIYF. The chain was built from TRBV4-1 and TRBJ1-3, and possibly TRBD1, on 6 matching bases. The CDR3 covers 16 residues, taking in both the cysteine and the phenylalanine. The kept DNA is CDR3 alone, 48 bases in frame from the first base. V loses 4 bases, J loses 4 bases, and the germline ends lie 17 bases apart. According to the germline V gene, CDR1 reads MGHRA and CDR2 reads YSYEKL.